A selection of T cell receptor beta chains follows, all from one sample in a study of cytomegalovirus exposure and HLA in healthy donors. Assay used: immunoSEQ multiplex PCR; TCRdb lists only in-frame clones, some missing. The profile shows around 240,000 clones, around 91% of them singletons. Input material: PBMCs. All receptors derive from a woman younger than 35 in good health and CMV-seronegative. The CDR3 runs from the conserved cysteine through the conserved F or W. A D gene is named only where the DNA matches it firmly. Some rows mark clone size as missing; the rest say once, few, many or name a class of expanded clone.

j_gene,abundance,d_gene,v_gene,CDR3nt,CDR3aa
TRBJ2-2,.,.,TRBV9,TGTGCCAGCAGGGCCGGGTCTCTCACCGGGGAGCTGTTTTTT,CASRAGSLTGELFF
TRBJ1-6,.,.,TRBV7-6,TGTGCCAGCAGCTTAGGTTTGCGGGACTCCTTAAATTCACCCCTCCACTTT,CASSLGLRDSLNSPLHF
TRBJ1-4,.,.,TRBV6-1,TGTGCCAGCAGCCCGGACAAGAGAGAGGAAAAACTGTTTTTT,CASSPDKREEKLFF
TRBJ2-2,once,.,TRBV18,TGTGCCAGCTCACCGGGGCTGGAGCTGTTTTTT,CASSPGLELFF
TRBJ1-5,.,TRBD1,TRBV7-9,TGTGCCAGCAGCTCGGGACAGGGAGGTCAGCCCCAGCATTTT,CASSSGQGGQPQHF
TRBJ2-7,.,TRBD1,TRBV4-3,TGCGCCAGCAGCCAAAGGGGTCCGGGACAGGGGCTTTGGGGCGAGCAGTACTTC,CASSQRGPGQGLWGEQYF
TRBJ2-1,.,TRBD2,TRBV11-2,TGTGCCAGCAGGCAAGTAGCGGGGAGCTCCTACAATGAGCAGTTCTTC,CASRQVAGSSYNEQFF
TRBJ1-6,.,.,TRBV6-5,TGTGCCAGCAGTTCGGGCAGGGAAAGTTCACCCCTCCACTTT,CASSSGRESSPLHF
TRBJ1-2,.,.,TRBV7-9,TGTGCCAGCAGCCTGACAGAACACTTTAACTATGGCTACACCTTC,CASSLTEHFNYGYTF
TRBJ1-5,few,TRBD1,TRBV7-6,TGTGCCAGCAGCCTAGACAGGGATAATCAGCCCCAGCATTTT,CASSLDRDNQPQHF
TRBJ2-3,once,.,TRBV5-1,TGCGCCAGCAGCCAGATCACAGATACGCAGTATTTT,CASSQITDTQYF
TRBJ2-1,.,TRBD2,TRBV7-3,TGTGCCAGCAGCTTAAACCCCGGACTAGCTGGGGGAAATGAGCAGTTCTTC,CASSLNPGLAGGNEQFF
TRBJ1-2,.,.,TRBV19,TGTGCCAGTAGTAAAGGCCCGGAGAAGGGCTACACCTTC,CASSKGPEKGYTF
TRBJ2-5,.,.,TRBV10-3,TGTGCCATCAGCCCGGCGGCGGGGAAAGAGACCCAGTACTTC,CAISPAAGKETQYF
TRBJ2-7,.,.,TRBV19,TGTGCCAGTAGTTCCACGGACAGAGAAGGAGACTACGAGCAGTACTTC,CASSSTDREGDYEQYF
TRBJ2-3,.,.,TRBV28,TGTGCCAGCAGTTATCAGGGGCCCCCCACAGATACGCAGTATTTT,CASSYQGPPTDTQYF
TRBJ1-2,.,.,TRBV27,TGTGCCAGCAGTTTAGGTCGGGGGTATGGCTACACCTTC,CASSLGRGYGYTF
TRBJ2-1,.,TRBD1,TRBV2,TGTGCCAGCTTAGGGGCAGGGGGCGTTGAGCAGTTCTTC,CASLGAGGVEQFF
TRBJ1-2,.,TRBD1,TRBV7-9,TGTGCCAGAGAACAGGGGAACTATGGCTACACCTTC,CAREQGNYGYTF
TRBJ2-1,.,TRBD1,TRBV27,TGTGCCAGCAGTCCGCCACGACAGGGAGAGGGTGATGAGCAGTTCTTC,CASSPPRQGEGDEQFF
TRBJ2-1,.,TRBD2,TRBV9,TGTGCCAGCAGCCACAGCGGGGGGCCTATCAATGAGCAGTTCTTC,CASSHSGGPINEQFF
TRBJ2-5,once,.,TRBV10-3,TGTGCCACCCTGGGACTTCCTGGGGAGACCCAGTACTTC,CATLGLPGETQYF
TRBJ2-7,.,.,TRBV11-2,TGTGCCAGCAGCTTAGATACTGTTACGGGCGAGCAGTACTTC,CASSLDTVTGEQYF
TRBJ2-3,.,TRBD2,TRBV19,TGTGCCAGTGCAAAGACTAGCGGGGGGGCAACAGATACGCAGTATTTT,CASAKTSGGATDTQYF
TRBJ1-1,once,.,TRBV2,TGTGCCAGCAGAGGAACAGCTAACACTGAAGCTTTCTTT,CASRGTANTEAFF
TRBJ2-1,once,.,TRBV18,TGTGCCAGCTCACCACCGGAGTCGGGGGGCGGTGAGCAGTTCTTC,CASSPPESGGGEQFF
TRBJ1-2,.,.,TRBV7-3,TGTGCCAGCAGCTTAAGAGGGGGCTATGGCTACACCTTC,CASSLRGGYGYTF
TRBJ1-2,.,TRBD1,TRBV11-2,TGTGCCAGCAGCTTAAACAGGGGGATTAACTATGGCTACACCTTC,CASSLNRGINYGYTF
TRBJ1-2,.,.,TRBV5-1,TGCGCCAGCAGCTTGGGACTACCGAACTATGGCTACACCTTC,CASSLGLPNYGYTF
TRBJ2-7,.,.,TRBV4-3,TGCGCCAGCAGCCAAGCGGGGGTGCAGGGTGACGAGCAGTACTTC,CASSQAGVQGDEQYF
TRBJ1-1,.,.,TRBV18,TGTGCCAGCTCACCCTTTCCCGTGAACACTGAAGCTTTCTTT,CASSPFPVNTEAFF
TRBJ2-3,.,.,TRBV4-1,TGCGCCAGCAGCCAAGGACTAGTTGGTCCGCAGTATTTT,CASSQGLVGPQYF
TRBJ2-3,.,.,TRBV20-1,TGCAGTGCCGGGGATACGCAGTATTTT,CSAGDTQYF
TRBJ1-1,.,.,TRBV13,TGTGCCAGCAGCTTAGTAACGGGGTTTGAAGCTTTCTTT,CASSLVTGFEAFF
TRBJ1-2,.,TRBD1,TRBV9,TGTGCCAGCAGCGTAGGGACAGGGGTCGCTCGCTATGGCTACACCTTC,CASSVGTGVARYGYTF
TRBJ2-1,.,TRBD2,TRBV13,TGTGCCAGCAGCTCGACCCACGGACTAGCGGGGATTAACTCCTACAATGAGCAGTTCTTC,CASSSTHGLAGINSYNEQFF
TRBJ1-1,.,.,TRBV15,TGTGCCACCAGCTCAAGACAGGCCACTGAAGCTTTCTTT,CATSSRQATEAFF
TRBJ2-1,.,.,TRBV9,TGTGCCAGCAGCGGCCTAGCCGCTGAGCAGTTCTTC,CASSGLAAEQFF
TRBJ2-2,.,TRBD1,TRBV4-1,TGCGCCAGCAGCCTTAGGACAGGGGGCTATGAAAGTACCGGGGAGCTGTTTTTT,CASSLRTGGYESTGELFF
TRBJ1-1,.,.,TRBV14,TGTGCCAGCAGGGCAACAGGGAACACTGAAGCTTTCTTT,CASRATGNTEAFF
TRBJ2-2,.,TRBD2,TRBV7-6,TGTGCCAGCAGCTTACGACTAGCGGGGGAGACGAACACCGGGGAGCTGTTTTTT,CASSLRLAGETNTGELFF
TRBJ2-3,.,TRBD1,TRBV5-1,TGCGCCAGCAGCTTGGGGGACAGGGGCTACACAGATACGCAGTATTTT,CASSLGDRGYTDTQYF
TRBJ1-5,.,TRBD1,TRBV19,TGTGCCAGTAGTATTAACAGGGGGCTAAAGCCCCAGCATTTT,CASSINRGLKPQHF
TRBJ2-3,.,TRBD1,TRBV7-2,TGTGCCAGCAGCTTAGTATCCGGGACAGGGACGGCAGATACGCAGTATTTT,CASSLVSGTGTADTQYF
TRBJ1-3,.,.,TRBV28,TGTGCCAGCAGTCCCGATCTCGCTGCGTACCTTGGAAACACCATATATTTT,CASSPDLAAYLGNTIYF
TRBJ2-1,.,.,TRBV6-1,TGTGCCAGCGGGCAGGAATCCTACAATGAGCAGTTCTTC,CASGQESYNEQFF
TRBJ1-2,.,.,TRBV5-4,TGTGCCAGCAGTTTTACCGGGATCTATGGCTACACCTTC,CASSFTGIYGYTF
TRBJ2-3,.,TRBD2,TRBV30,TGTGCCTGGAGTGTAGGGCTAGCGGGGGGCACAGATACGCAGTATTTT,CAWSVGLAGGTDTQYF
TRBJ1-5,.,.,TRBV5-1,TGCGCCAGCAGCTGGGAGGGGGATCGCAATCAGCCCCAGCATTTT,CASSWEGDRNQPQHF
TRBJ2-5,.,.,TRBV2,TGTGCCAGCAGCCCCAGGGCAGGGCCTCAAGAGACCCAGTACTTC,CASSPRAGPQETQYF
TRBJ1-1,.,.,TRBV6-5,TGTGCCAGCAGTTACACAGGGAAGAACACTGAAGCTTTCTTT,CASSYTGKNTEAFF
TRBJ1-1,.,.,TRBV5-1,TGCGCCAGCAGCTTGAATCGGGAACGGATGAACACTGAAGCTTTCTTT,CASSLNRERMNTEAFF